Presented here are 8 T cell receptor beta chains from one specimen sequenced in a study of human T cells and chemical hapten exposure. Noted time point: patch test 1, 2 weeks after DPC sensitization. The treatment was: therapeutic diphenylcyclopropenone sensitization with weekly scalp DPC. TCRdb processed the RACE reads anew with MiXCR; each CDR3 protein has one entry. This sample has under 450,000 distinct CDR3 sequences, with about 4.8% found just once. Sequencing used whole blood, obtained in connection with sensitization to the hapten diphenylcyclopropenone (DPC). These receptors were taken from a woman aged 45-60 years with alopecia areata. Some clones in this sample may be carry-over from other donors' samples.

This clonotype came up many times. The chain carries TRBV6-5 and TRBJ1-5; D gene ambiguous. The length of the CDR3 is 12 residues. Between the trimmed V and J ends, which lost 6 bases and 1 base, there was a span of 4 bases. Germline V gives CDR1 MNHEY, CDR2 SVGAGI. CDR3: CASRGSNQPQHF. CDR3 nucleotide sequence: TGTGCCAGCAGGGGCAGCAATCAGCCCCAGCATTTT.

This clonotype was picked up many times. V gene TRBV12-3 or TRBV12-4 combines with J gene TRBJ2-2; D gene ambiguous. V was cut by 7 bases and J by 6 bases, with 6 bases left in between. The CDR3 has 11 amino acids. CDR3 region: CASNNPGELFF. The CDR3, as DNA: TGTGCCAGCAACAACCCCGGGGAGCTGTTTTTT.

This clonotype was observed a handful of times. For the CDR3, the DNA is TGTGCCAGCAGGGGACAGGGTTTGAATCAGCCCCAGCATTTT. Translating it yields CASRGQGLNQPQHF. J is TRBJ1-5 and V is TRBV27, with 9 bases lining up with TRBD1. The CDR3 totals 14 residues. Germline V gene data show CDR1 as MNHEY and CDR2 as SMNVEV (reference sequence). V lost 6 bases and J lost 4; bases outside the gene matches: 4.

With respect to this clonotype: This may stem from a read error, because a much larger clone lies one nucleotide away. This chain uses TRBV5-1 with TRBJ1-4, with D uncertain. CDR1 is SGHRS, CDR2 YFSETQ, per germline. CDR3 length: 14 amino acids. Trimming took off 0 bases at V and 4 bases at J, with 7 bases between the two ends. The DNA of the CDR3 is TGCGCCAGCAGCTTGGGCAGTGGTAATGAAAAACTGTTTTTT. Its translation is CASSLGSGNEKLFF.

At least ten counts were recorded for this clonotype. The chain couples TRBV5-1 to TRBJ1-4, with no clear D. V was shortened by 5 bases and J by 0 bases, with 14 bases between the two germline ends. Germline CDR1 and CDR2: SGHRS and YFSETQ. The CDR3 consists of 16 residues. The CDR3 DNA reads TGCGCCAGCAGGAGGTGGGCAGCCGCAACTAATGAAAAACTGTTTTTT. Amino acids: CASRRWAAATNEKLFF.

The gene calls are TRBV11-1 and TRBJ2-1; 10 nucleotides align to TRBD2. Trimming cost V 3 bases and J 8 bases; bases outside gene matches: 7. The germline gives CDR1 SGHAT, CDR2 FQDESV (reference sequence). This CDR3 region has 15 residues. The CDR3 region has the DNA TGTGCCAGCAGCTTCGAGCGGGGGGGTGTCTATGAGCAGTTCTTC. Its translation is CASSFERGGVYEQFF.

The V call is TRBV14, the J call TRBJ1-2; D remains ambiguous. Germline CDR1 is SGHDN and CDR2 is FVKESK. The CDR3 runs 13 residues. The germline V and J ends were trimmed by 0 bases and 2 bases, with 4 bases remaining between them. DNA of the CDR3: TGTGCCAGCAGCCAAGAAAGGAACTATGGCTACACCTTC. Residues: CASSQERNYGYTF.

This clonotype was observed many times. The chain joins TRBV12-3 or TRBV12-4 to TRBJ1-3; D is undetermined. This CDR3 has 15 amino acids. V shed 6 bases and J shed 4 bases, with 16 bases lying between them. For the CDR3, the DNA is TGTGCCAGCAGATTGGCTGGAGGGTCAGGAAACACCATATATTTT. It encodes CASRLAGGSGNTIYF.